The clone carrying this T cell receptor (beta chain) was seen just once. A far bigger clonotype differs at one base, so this is likely a read error. First-strand cDNA relied on TRAV- and TRBV-specific primers spanning alpha and beta chains. Amplification, which lasted 15 to 20 PCR cycles, used a constant-region primer and V-primer adapter to amplify TCRs. A single record per CDR3 protein comes from TCRdb applying MiXCR to the reads. Of tens of thousands of distinct CDR3 sequences in the sample, about a sixth were seen once. The sample originates from a study of low-dose radiotherapy and immunotherapy resistance in tumors. The time point here: before trial treatment. Trimming took 6 bases from V and 5 from J, leaving 13 bases between them. This CDR3 is built from 14 residues. Germline loops: CDR1 MNHEY, CDR2 SVGEGT.

The sequencing here drew on PBMCs, taken before treatment. This sequence was found in a male donor with prostate cancer. V is TRBV6-2 or TRBV6-3 and J is TRBJ2-2; perhaps TRBD2 as D (5 bases). CDR3 residues: CASRWGVKTGELFF. CDR3 nucleotides: TGTGCCAGCAGATGGGGAGTGAAAACCGGGGAGCTGTTTTTT.